Described below is a single T cell receptor beta chain sequence and its context. The antigen remains unidentified. The data originate from a study of T-cell reconstitution after alpha-beta-depleted transplantation in children. TCRbeta library preparation incorporated unique molecular identifiers. TCRdb re-called the PCR reads through MiXCR, storing one row per CDR3 protein. The data contain under 85,000 distinct CDR3 sequences, 15% to 20% of them singletons. J lost 2 bases, V lost 7 bases, and 9 bases had no gene match. This CDR3 region has 15 residues. CDR1 is SQVTM, CDR2 ANQGSEA, per germline. Study-wide findings and caveats: After one year, T-cell counts and TCRbeta diversity mostly came from new T cells. Surviving recipient T cells and thymic progenitors produced the high day-60 TCRbeta diversity seen in some patients. Reportedly, alpha-beta T cells present about two months post-transplant originated from several hundred expanded clones of graft origin.

V and J are TRBV29-1 and TRBJ2-3, with TRBD2 matching 10 bases. This clonotype originated in a male patient aged 2-15 years who had a stem cell transplant for acute lymphoblastic leukemia, so the T cells may come from the graft donor. The sequencing here drew on PBMCs, mostly from graft donor cells, taken 360 days after TCRalphabeta/CD19-depleted stem cell transplant. For the CDR3, the DNA is TGCAGCGCCCCCCCTAGCGGGAGAAACACAGATACGCAGTATTTT. It codes for CSAPPSGRNTDTQYF.